One and the same sample provided the 20 T cell receptor beta chains below, sequenced in a study of molecular identifiers for immune sequencing clone quantification. TCRdb reprocessed the PCR reads with MiXCR, giving one entry per CDR3 protein. Seen here are 460,000 or so distinct CDR3 sequences, 20% to 25% observed once, and the top ten hold about 0.8%. Sequences were obtained from naive CD8+ T cells from blood, with Jurkat cell RNA spiked in. As to subset: FACS-sorted CD8+CD4-CCR7+CD45RA+ naive T cells. The source of these receptors is a human donor in good health. Some libraries in this study had Jurkat cell RNA spiked in.

In its sample, this clonotype was seen many times. The chain recombines TRBV5-1 with TRBJ2-3; 12 positions agree with TRBD1. The germline V gene encodes CDR1 SGHRS and CDR2 YFSETQ. The CDR3 covers 15 residues. The V segment lost 5 bases and the J segment 3 bases; nucleotides outside the gene matches: 4. The CDR3 DNA reads TGCGCCAGCAGACCGGGACAGGGGGCTACAGATACGCAGTATTTT. Its protein is CASRPGQGATDTQYF.

The chain couples TRBV6-5 to TRBJ2-7, with 11 bases matching TRBD2. With 6 bases clipped from V and 6 bases from J, the junction kept 13 bases outside the gene matches. The V gene's germline CDR1 is MNHEY and CDR2 SVGAGI. The CDR3 runs 16 residues. The CDR3, as DNA: TGTGCCAGCAGCCGTACACTAGCGGGAGACGCGGGCGAGCAGTACTTC. Translated, it gives CASSRTLAGDAGEQYF.

The rearrangement links TRBV6-1 to TRBJ2-3; tentative D call: TRBD2 (6 bases). Germline V lookup: CDR1 MNHNS, CDR2 SASEGT. The V gene lost 1 base and the J gene lost 1 base, with 9 bases spanning the gap. This CDR3 is built from 15 residues. This chain's CDR3 is CASSEVQRGTDTQYF. Written as DNA, the CDR3 is TGTGCCAGCAGTGAAGTCCAGCGGGGCACAGATACGCAGTATTTT.

This chain uses TRBV7-9 with TRBJ2-2; D is perhaps TRBD2 (6 bases). Germline loops: CDR1 SEHNR, CDR2 FQNEAQ (reference sequence). The CDR3 is made up of 16 amino acids. V was cut by 5 bases and J by 0 bases, with 13 bases left in between. CDR3 amino acids: CASSPPLATNTGELFF. CDR3 coding DNA: TGTGCCAGCAGCCCTCCCCTAGCGACGAACACCGGGGAGCTGTTTTTT.

This clonotype was seen many times. The chain's CDR3 is CASSPWSTDTQYF. The CDR3, as DNA: TGTGCCAGCAGCCCGTGGAGCACAGATACGCAGTATTTT. The chain combines TRBV14 with TRBJ2-3; no clear D. V lost 4 bases and J lost 0, with 5 bases in between. Per germline, CDR1 SGHDN and CDR2 FVKESK. The CDR3 has 13 amino acids.

This sequence joins TRBV2 and TRBJ2-2; 8 nucleotides agree with TRBD2. V lost 0 bases, J lost 3 bases, and 3 bases stayed unmatched. This CDR3 has 16 residues. Per germline, CDR1 SNHLY and CDR2 FYNNEI. The CDR3 region is CASSEAPAGDTGELFF. In nucleotides, the CDR3 is TGTGCCAGCAGTGAAGCCCCAGCGGGGGACACCGGGGAGCTGTTTTTT.

This clonotype was picked up many times. The chain joins TRBV7-9 to TRBJ1-4; 7 nucleotides line up with TRBD1. CDR3 length: 19 residues. Looked up from germline, CDR1 is SEHNR and CDR2 is FQNEAQ (reference sequence). V shed 3 bases, J shed 3 bases, and the junction held 16 bases outside the gene matches. The CDR3 DNA sequence: TGTGCCAGCAGCTTCCTGGGACAGACGCCGTTTGGGGCTAATGAAAAACTGTTTTTT. Translating it yields CASSFLGQTPFGANEKLFF.

In the case of this clonotype: Since a much larger clone is just one base distant, this may be a read error. The chain is built from TRBV5-1 and TRBJ2-3; TRBD1 matches at 11 bases. The CDR3 has 15 residues. V dropped 4 bases and J dropped 6; count of bases not matched to a gene: 7. CDR1 SGHRS and CDR2 YFSETQ come from the germline V gene. CDR3 region: CASSPDRGHGDTQYF. In DNA, the CDR3 is TGCGCCAGCAGCCCGGACAGGGGGCATGGGGATACGCAGTATTTT.

Regarding this clonotype: This may stem from a read error, because a much larger clone lies one nucleotide away. This likely comes from a read error, as the CDR3 has no conserved phenylalanine or tryptophan at its end. The chain is built from TRBV4-1 and TRBJ2-7, with D possibly TRBD2 on 5 matching bases. This CDR3 comprises 14 residues. The germline V gene has CDR1 MGHRA and CDR2 YSYEKL. The V end was cut by 2 bases, the J end by 3 bases, with 11 bases between. The CDR3 protein is CASSQREGSYEQYL. The DNA of the CDR3 is TGCGCCAGCAGCCAACGAGAGGGTAGCTACGAGCAGTACCTC.

Concerning this clonotype: The junction departs from germline at one end; a sequencing error may be responsible. The V and J genes are TRBV7-8 and TRBJ1-3, with TRBD1 identical over 11 bases. CDR1 and CDR2 (germline): SGHVS, FQNEAQ. This CDR3 comprises 15 residues. The CDR3 region has the DNA TGCGCCAGCACCCAACCGGGACAGGGGGTAGGCACCATATATTTT. This gives the protein CASTQPGQGVGTIYF.

The chain is built from TRBV20-1 and TRBJ2-1, with 9 bases matching TRBD2. The CDR3 covers 16 residues. The trim removed 2 bases at V and 5 bases at J, leaving 10 bases unmatched. In germline, CDR1 is DFQATT, CDR2 SNEGSKA (reference sequence). The CDR3 sequence: CSARPHPRLADNEQFF. CDR3 DNA sequence: TGCAGTGCTAGACCCCATCCGAGACTAGCGGACAATGAGCAGTTCTTC.

This clonotype has a count of ten or more. The gene calls are TRBV30 and TRBJ2-6; unclear D gene. The CDR3 is 13 residues long. Germline V gene data show CDR1 as GTSNPN and CDR2 as SVGIG (reference sequence). The CDR3 nucleotides read TGTGCTATTAGAGCAACTGGGGCCAACGTCCTGACTTTC. Protein sequence: CAIRATGANVLTF.

The chain is built from TRBV4-3 and TRBJ1-6; TRBD1 matches 8 bases. From germline, CDR1 is LGHNA and CDR2 YSLEER. The V and J ends lost 0 bases and 2 bases, in that order; junction bases with no gene match: 6. There are 18 residues in the CDR3. For the CDR3, the DNA is TGCGCCAGCAGCCAAGATCGGTCAGGGGGCCCCTATAATTCACCCCTCCACTTT. It yields the protein CASSQDRSGGPYNSPLHF.

In this sample, this clonotype turned up many times. The rearrangement uses TRBV4-2 and TRBJ2-1; D remains ambiguous. The germline CDR1 and CDR2 sequences are LGHNA and YNFKEQ. The V gene lost 5 bases and the J gene lost 8 bases, with 13 bases spanning the gap. The CDR3 has 13 amino acids. The CDR3 protein is CASSAPRIDEQFF. The CDR3 DNA sequence: TGTGCCAGCAGCGCTCCCCGGATCGATGAGCAGTTCTTC.

This clonotype was seen more than once but under ten times. The gene calls are TRBV3-1 and TRBJ1-3; possible D gene TRBD1, 5 bases. The CDR3 extends over 15 amino acids. V lost 0 bases and J lost 7, with 13 bases in between. Germline V CDR1 and CDR2: LGHDT, YNNKEL (reference sequence). The CDR3 sequence is CASSQEPGRGNTIYF. CDR3 sequence (DNA): TGTGCCAGCAGCCAAGAGCCAGGGCGGGGCAACACCATATATTTT.

As concerns this clonotype: A much bigger clone sits one base away, suggesting this may be a read error. The rearrangement links TRBV20-1 to TRBJ1-1; 10 nucleotides align to TRBD1. CDR1 is DFQATT, CDR2 SNEGSKA, per germline (reference sequence). Trimming removed 6 bases from V and 3 bases from J; junction bases left unmatched: 7. The CDR3 contains 14 residues. The CDR3 loop reads CSAPPDRGDTEAFF. In DNA form, the CDR3 reads TGCAGTGCCCCTCCGGACAGGGGGGACACTGAAGCTTTCTTT.

About this clonotype itself: Being one base from a much bigger clone, this may be a read error. The chain couples TRBV7-6 to TRBJ2-3; 7 bases fit TRBD2. This CDR3 region has 16 residues. After removal of 1 base from V and 4 bases from J, the junction contained 8 bases not matched to a gene. Germline V gives CDR1 SGHVS, CDR2 FNYEAQ. CDR3 sequence: CASSLVGGGIADTQYF. CDR3 bases: TGTGCCAGCAGCTTAGTCGGCGGGGGAATCGCAGATACGCAGTATTTT.

V gene TRBV28 combines with J gene TRBJ2-1; no definite D call. In germline, CDR1 is MDHEN, CDR2 SYDVKM. V lost 3 bases, J lost 4 bases, and 13 bases lay in between. The CDR3 totals 15 residues. For the CDR3, the DNA is TGTGCCAGCAGTTTGTACCCAAATGGATACAATGAGCAGTTCTTC. Translating gives CASSLYPNGYNEQFF.

Worth noting for this clonotype: A much larger clonotype is one base distant, so this may be a read error. This rearrangement joins TRBV5-4 to TRBJ1-5, with TRBD1 matching over 7 bases. Germline CDR1 is SGHNT and CDR2 is YYREEE (reference sequence). This CDR3 region has 13 residues. CDR3 amino acids: CAGSTGTDQPQHF. The CDR3 coding sequence is TGTGCCGGCAGCACAGGGACAGATCAGCCCCAGCATTTT.

This clonotype turned up a few times. This chain connects TRBV9 to TRBJ2-2, with D tentatively TRBD1 or TRBD2 (5 bases each). Trimming shortened V by 3 bases and J by 0 bases, and 12 bases separated the two germline ends. CDR3 length: 16 amino acids. CDR1 SGDLS and CDR2 YYNGEE come from the germline V gene. The CDR3 region is CASSALGTSNTGELFF. CDR3 DNA: TGTGCCAGCAGCGCACTTGGGACGTCGAACACCGGGGAGCTGTTTTTT.